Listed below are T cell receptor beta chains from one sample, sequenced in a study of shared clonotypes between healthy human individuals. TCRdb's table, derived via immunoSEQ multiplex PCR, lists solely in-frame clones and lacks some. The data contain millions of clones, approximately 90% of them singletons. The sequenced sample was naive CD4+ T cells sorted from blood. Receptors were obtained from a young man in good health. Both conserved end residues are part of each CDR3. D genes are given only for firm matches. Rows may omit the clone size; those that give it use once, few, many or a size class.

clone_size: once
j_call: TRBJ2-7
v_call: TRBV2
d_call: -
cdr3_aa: CASSARWEQYF

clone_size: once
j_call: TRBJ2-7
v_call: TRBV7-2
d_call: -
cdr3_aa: CASSPASGLGIYEQYF

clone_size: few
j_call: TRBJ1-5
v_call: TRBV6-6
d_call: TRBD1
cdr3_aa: CASRVQGASNQPQHF

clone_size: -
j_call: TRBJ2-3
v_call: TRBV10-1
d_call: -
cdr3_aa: CASSEGFTDTQYF

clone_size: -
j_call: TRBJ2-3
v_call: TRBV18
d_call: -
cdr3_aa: CASSLYTDTQYF

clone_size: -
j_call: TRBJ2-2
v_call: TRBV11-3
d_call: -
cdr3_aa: CASSRVAGELFF

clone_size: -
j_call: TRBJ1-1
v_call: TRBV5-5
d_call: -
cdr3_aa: CASSFGAMGNTEAFF

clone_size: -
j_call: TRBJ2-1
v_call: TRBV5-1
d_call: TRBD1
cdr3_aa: CASSLSRQGSYNEQFF

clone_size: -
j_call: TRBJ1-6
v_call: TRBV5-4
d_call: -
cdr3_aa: CASSLSSSYNSPLHF

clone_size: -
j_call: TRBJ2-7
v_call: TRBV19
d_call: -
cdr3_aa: CASSTSGGEQYF

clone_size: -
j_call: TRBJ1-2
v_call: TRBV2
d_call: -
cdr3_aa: CASSEALGTYYGYTF

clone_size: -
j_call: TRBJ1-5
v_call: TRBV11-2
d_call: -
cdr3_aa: CASSLGPGQNQPQHF

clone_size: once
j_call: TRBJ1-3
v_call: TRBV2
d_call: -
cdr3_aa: CASRGSGNTIYF

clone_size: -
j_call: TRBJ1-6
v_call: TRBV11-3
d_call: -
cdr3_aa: CASSLGNNSPLHF

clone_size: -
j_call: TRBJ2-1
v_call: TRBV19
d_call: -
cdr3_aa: CASSIERGNEQFF

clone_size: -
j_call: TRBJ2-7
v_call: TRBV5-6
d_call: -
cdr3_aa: CASSLHGPYEQYF

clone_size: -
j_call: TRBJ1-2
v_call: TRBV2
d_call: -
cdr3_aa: CASSYMKSYGYTF

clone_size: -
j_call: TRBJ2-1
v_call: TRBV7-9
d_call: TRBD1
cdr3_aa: CASSSLEDRGQNEQFF

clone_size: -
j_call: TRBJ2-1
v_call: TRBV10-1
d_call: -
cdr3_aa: CASSGGLASRYEQFF

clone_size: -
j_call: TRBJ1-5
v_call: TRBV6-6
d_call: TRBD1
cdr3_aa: CASSYRTGESNQPQHF

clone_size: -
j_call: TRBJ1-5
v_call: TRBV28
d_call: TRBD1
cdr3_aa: CASSSAIFGTGPYSNQPQHF

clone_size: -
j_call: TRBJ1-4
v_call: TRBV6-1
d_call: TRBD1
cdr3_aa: CASSGQGVGEKLFF

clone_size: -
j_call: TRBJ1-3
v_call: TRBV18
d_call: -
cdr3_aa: CASSPPPEGNTIYF

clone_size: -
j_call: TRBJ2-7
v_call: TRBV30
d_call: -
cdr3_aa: CAWSVPSSYEQYF

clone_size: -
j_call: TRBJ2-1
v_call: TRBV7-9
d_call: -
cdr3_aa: CASSLTEWEQFF

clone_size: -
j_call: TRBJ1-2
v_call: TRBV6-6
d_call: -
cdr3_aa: CASSTAAREGYTF

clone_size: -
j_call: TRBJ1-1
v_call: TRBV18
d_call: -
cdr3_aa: CASSQGLHVTGTEAFF

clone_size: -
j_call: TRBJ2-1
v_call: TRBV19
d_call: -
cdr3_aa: CASSIYKSSYNEQFF

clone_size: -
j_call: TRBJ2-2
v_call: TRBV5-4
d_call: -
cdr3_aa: CASSPETRSTGELFF

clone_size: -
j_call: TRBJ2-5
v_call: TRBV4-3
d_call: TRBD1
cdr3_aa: CASSQDLGQGVGLGETQYF

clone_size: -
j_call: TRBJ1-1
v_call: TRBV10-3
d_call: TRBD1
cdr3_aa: CAIRVSSRGNTEAFF

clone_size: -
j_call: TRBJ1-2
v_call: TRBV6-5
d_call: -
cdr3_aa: CASSFNTPRVSGFTF

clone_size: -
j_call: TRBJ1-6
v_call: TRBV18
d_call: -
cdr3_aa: CASSPTGPPYNSPLHF

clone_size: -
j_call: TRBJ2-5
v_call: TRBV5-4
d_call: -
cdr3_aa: CASSLSRHQETQYF

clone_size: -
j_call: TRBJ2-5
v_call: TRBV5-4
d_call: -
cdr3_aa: CASSLFGETQYF

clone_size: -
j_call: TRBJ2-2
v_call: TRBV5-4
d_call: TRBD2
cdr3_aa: CASSPGLAELNTGELFF

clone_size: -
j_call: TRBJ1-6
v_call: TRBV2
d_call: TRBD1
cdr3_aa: CASRMDRLGGSPLHF

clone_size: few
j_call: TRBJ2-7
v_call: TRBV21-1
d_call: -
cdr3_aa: CASVPNRSYEQYF

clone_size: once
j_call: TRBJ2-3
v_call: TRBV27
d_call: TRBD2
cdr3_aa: CASSGLAGGPSTDTQYF

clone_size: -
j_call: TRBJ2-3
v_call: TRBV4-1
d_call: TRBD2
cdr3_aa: CASSLLTSVTSTDTQYF

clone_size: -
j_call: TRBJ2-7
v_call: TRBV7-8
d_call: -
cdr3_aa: CASSWTGQEGYEQYF

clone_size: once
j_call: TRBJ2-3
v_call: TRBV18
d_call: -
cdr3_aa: CASSPTGGTQYF

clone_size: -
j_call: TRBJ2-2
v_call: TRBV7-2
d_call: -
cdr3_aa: CASTPLGGSGVLTGELFF

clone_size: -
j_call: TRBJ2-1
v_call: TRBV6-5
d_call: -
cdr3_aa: CASSRGEANEQFF

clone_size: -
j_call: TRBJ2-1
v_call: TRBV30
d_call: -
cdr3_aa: CAWSVGGPDEQFF

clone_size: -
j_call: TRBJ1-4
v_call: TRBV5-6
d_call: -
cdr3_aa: CASSLAGAGEKLFF